These T cell receptor beta chains were read from a single sample in a study of blood T cell repertoires in COVID-19. The repertoire was sequenced with immunoSEQ multiplex PCR; TCRdb's copy has only in-frame clones and lacks some. Of 52,000 or so clones in the sample, 85% to 90% were seen once. Sequences were obtained from peripheral blood. These receptors came from a human donor in a cohort sampled during active COVID-19. Each CDR3 is given with its conserved first and last residue. A D gene is named only where the DNA matches it firmly. The listing skips clone size in some rows; elsewhere it reads once, few, many or a size class.

clone_size j_call v_call d_call cdr3_aa cdr3_nt
- TRBJ1-4 TRBV3-1/TRBV3-2 - CASSRQNEKLFF TGTGCCAGCAGCCGGCAGAATGAAAAACTGTTTTTT
- TRBJ2-1 TRBV28 - CAYGGPAIYNEQFF TGTGCCTACGGGGGTCCTGCCATCTACAATGAGCAGTTCTTC
medium-sized TRBJ2-7 TRBV10-2 - CASSETKQYF TGCGCCAGCAGTGAGACAAAGCAGTACTTC
- TRBJ1-4 TRBV4-2 - CASSQGVSDNEKLFF TGTGCCAGCAGCCAAGGTGTGAGTGATAATGAAAAACTGTTTTTT
- TRBJ2-1 TRBV19 TRBD2 CASSIDGTSGRSYNEQFF TGTGCCAGTAGTATAGACGGGACTAGCGGACGCTCCTACAATGAGCAGTTCTTC
once TRBJ2-2 TRBV11-2 TRBD2 CASSPRPSGRTGELFF TGTGCCAGCAGCCCACGCCCTAGCGGGAGAACCGGGGAGCTGTTTTTT
- TRBJ2-3 TRBV2 - CASSRQTTDTQYF TGTGCCAGCAGTCGACAAACCACAGATACGCAGTATTTT
- TRBJ1-4 TRBV2 - CASSETGEKLFF TGTGCCAGCAGCGAGACAGGTGAAAAACTGTTTTTT
- TRBJ2-5 TRBV7-9 TRBD1 CASSRQGSETQYF TGTGCCAGCAGCCGACAGGGGTCTGAGACCCAGTACTTC
- TRBJ2-7 TRBV6-1 TRBD1 CASSEGTGVYEQYF TGTGCCAGCAGTGAAGGGACAGGGGTCTACGAGCAGTACTTC
- TRBJ2-7 TRBV6-5 - CASFPSPGALEQYF TGTGCCAGCTTCCCATCCCCTGGGGCGTTGGAGCAGTACTTC
once TRBJ1-2 TRBV5-5 TRBD1 CASSLDIRGQLYGYTF TGTGCCAGCAGCTTGGATATCAGGGGGCAATTGTATGGCTACACCTTC
once TRBJ2-3 TRBV24-1 TRBD2 CATSGQRGDLTDTQYF TGTGCCACCAGTGGCCAGCGGGGGGACCTCACAGATACGCAGTATTTT
- TRBJ2-7 TRBV15 TRBD1 CATSRERDRAYEQYF TGTGCCACCAGCAGAGAGAGGGACAGGGCGTACGAGCAGTACTTC
- TRBJ1-4 TRBV12-5 - CASGLVIGLTSEKLFF TGTGCTAGTGGTTTGGTCATTGGACTGACAAGTGAAAAACTGTTTTTT
- TRBJ2-2 TRBV18 TRBD2 CASSPRTSGGRGTGELFF TGTGCCAGCTCACCGAGGACTAGCGGGGGGCGTGGCACCGGGGAGCTGTTTTTT
- TRBJ2-3 TRBV5-1 - CASSLEATTDTQYF TGCGCCAGCAGCTTGGAAGCTACCACAGATACGCAGTATTTT
- TRBJ1-2 TRBV7-9 - CASSLTYPRTPGNYGYTF TGTGCCAGCAGCTTGACCTACCCCCGGACTCCTGGTAACTATGGCTACACCTTC
- TRBJ1-3 TRBV7-8 - CASSLITGLGNTIYF TGTGCCAGCAGCTTAATTACAGGGTTGGGAAACACCATATATTTT
once TRBJ1-1 TRBV6-5 - CASSSHSGTEAFF TGTGCCAGCAGCTCCCACAGCGGCACTGAAGCTTTCTTT
- TRBJ1-1 TRBV6-5 TRBD1 CASSSTTGVNTEAFF TGTGCCAGCAGTTCAACGACAGGGGTGAACACTGAAGCTTTCTTT
- TRBJ1-1 TRBV5-4 - CASSLNAGGYTEAFF TGTGCCAGCAGCCTGAACGCGGGGGGATACACTGAAGCTTTCTTT
- TRBJ2-3 TRBV28 - CASSLGGRGTSDTQYF TGTGCCAGCAGTTTGGGGGGAAGGGGCACTTCAGATACGCAGTATTTT
once TRBJ2-5 TRBV11-2 - CASSKRDSKETQYF TGTGCCAGCAGCAAGCGAGACAGTAAAGAGACCCAGTACTTC
- TRBJ2-2 TRBV5-4 - CASSLAVGAGRRNTGELFF TGTGCCAGCAGCTTAGCGGTAGGGGCGGGGCGTCGAAACACCGGGGAGCTGTTTTTT
- TRBJ2-1 TRBV6-5 TRBD1 CASRGQGLGEQFF TGTGCCAGCAGGGGACAGGGGCTGGGTGAGCAGTTCTTC
- TRBJ2-7 TRBV3-1/TRBV3-2 - CASSLQGEQYF TGTGCCAGCAGCCTGCAGGGTGAGCAGTACTTC
- TRBJ2-1 TRBV28 TRBD2 CASSTSGSVRYNEQFF TGTGCCAGCAGTACTAGCGGGAGTGTGAGATACAATGAGCAGTTCTTC
- TRBJ1-1 TRBV7-3 - CASSLRGQNTEAFF TGTGCCAGCAGTCTACGGGGACAGAACACTGAAGCTTTCTTT
- TRBJ2-1 TRBV12-5 TRBD1 CASGSRQGATYNEQFF TGTGCTAGTGGTTCACGACAGGGGGCTACCTACAATGAGCAGTTCTTC
- TRBJ2-1 TRBV2 TRBD1 CASSLQGSEQFF TGTGCCAGCAGTTTACAGGGGAGCGAGCAGTTCTTC
- TRBJ1-2 TRBV12-3/TRBV12-4 - CASSYSRGLDTF TGTGCCAGCAGTTACTCCCGAGGGTTAGACACCTTC
- TRBJ2-7 TRBV6-5 TRBD1 CASKWDRSSYEQYF TGTGCCAGCAAGTGGGACAGGAGCTCCTACGAGCAGTACTTC
- TRBJ2-2 TRBV28 TRBD1 CASSLTRGQAWNTGELFF TGTGCCAGCAGTTTGACCCGAGGACAGGCCTGGAACACCGGGGAGCTGTTTTTT
- TRBJ2-3 TRBV19 - CASTYSPEDTQYF TGTGCCAGTACATACTCACCGGAGGATACGCAGTATTTT
- TRBJ1-2 TRBV5-1 TRBD1 CASSLEPTGVYGYTF TGCGCCAGCAGCTTGGAACCGACAGGGGTCTATGGCTACACCTTC
- TRBJ2-1 TRBV7-9 - CASVSGGEQFF TGTGCCAGCGTGTCGGGTGGTGAGCAGTTCTTC
once TRBJ1-1 TRBV7-6 TRBD1 CASSPRGASGIEAFF TGTGCCAGCAGTCCCAGGGGGGCGTCTGGGATTGAAGCTTTCTTT
- TRBJ2-2 TRBV24-1 - CATSLQGAVAGELFF TGTGCCACCAGTTTACAGGGAGCCGTTGCCGGGGAGCTGTTTTTT
once TRBJ2-5 TRBV28 TRBD2 CASRTTSGVPETQYF TGTGCCAGCAGAACAACTAGCGGGGTTCCCGAGACCCAGTACTTC
- TRBJ2-7 TRBV2 TRBD1 CASSPGQGVYEQYF TGTGCCAGCAGCCCGGGACAGGGAGTCTACGAGCAGTACTTC
- TRBJ2-1 TRBV9 TRBD2 CASSVETGGHTIF TGTGCCAGCAGCGTAGAAACGGGAGGGCATACGATCTTC